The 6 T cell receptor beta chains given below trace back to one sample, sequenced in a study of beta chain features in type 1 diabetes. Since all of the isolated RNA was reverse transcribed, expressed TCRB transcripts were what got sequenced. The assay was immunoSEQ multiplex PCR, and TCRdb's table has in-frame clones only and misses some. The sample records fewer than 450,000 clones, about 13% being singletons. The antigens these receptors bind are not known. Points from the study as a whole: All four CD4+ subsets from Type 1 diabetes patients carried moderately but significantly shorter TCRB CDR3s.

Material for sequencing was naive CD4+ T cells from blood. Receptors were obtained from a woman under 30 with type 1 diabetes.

The CDR3 sequence is CASSSPRSGEPSSYNEQFF. The CDR3 DNA reads TGCGCCAGCAGTTCACCTCGCAGCGGAGAGCCGAGCTCCTACAATGAGCAGTTCTTC. The V call is TRBV5-1, the J call TRBJ2-1; a weak D match, TRBD2 (5 bases). The CDR3 consists of 19 residues. V was clipped by 5 bases and J by 0 bases, with 24 bases between them. Germline-derived CDR1 and CDR2 are SGHRS and YFSETQ.

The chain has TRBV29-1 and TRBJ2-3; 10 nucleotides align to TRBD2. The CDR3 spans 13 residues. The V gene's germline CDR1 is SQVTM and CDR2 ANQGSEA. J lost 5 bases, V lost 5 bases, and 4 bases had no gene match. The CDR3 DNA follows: TGCAGCGTTTTACGACTAGCGGGAGATACGCAGTATTTT. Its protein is CSVLRLAGDTQYF.

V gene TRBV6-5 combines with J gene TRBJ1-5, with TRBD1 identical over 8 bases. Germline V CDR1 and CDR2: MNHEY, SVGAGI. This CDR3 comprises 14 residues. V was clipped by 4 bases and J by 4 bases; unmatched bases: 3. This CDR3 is CASSSTGENQPQHF. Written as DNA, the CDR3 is TGTGCCAGCAGTTCGACAGGGGAAAATCAGCCCCAGCATTTT.

Here the CDR3 DNA reads TGTGCCTGGAGTACAGGGTTTACGAACACCGGGGAGCTGTTTTTT. Amino acid sequence: CAWSTGFTNTGELFF. V is TRBV30 and J is TRBJ2-2; D is possibly TRBD1 (6 bases). The CDR3 length is 15 residues. Trimming cost V 2 bases and J 0 bases, with 10 bases left between them. Germline loops: CDR1 GTSNPN, CDR2 SVGIG (reference sequence).

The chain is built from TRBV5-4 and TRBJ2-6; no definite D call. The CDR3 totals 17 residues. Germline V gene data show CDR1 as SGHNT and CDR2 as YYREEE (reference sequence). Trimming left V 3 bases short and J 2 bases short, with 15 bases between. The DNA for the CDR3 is TGTGCCAGCAGCTACGACTTAAAGGCTGCTGGGGCCAACGTCCTGACTTTC. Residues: CASSYDLKAAGANVLTF. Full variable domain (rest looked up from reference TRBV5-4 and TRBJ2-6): ETGVTQSPTHLIKTRGQQVTLRCSSQSGHNTVSWYQQALGQGPQFIFQYYREEENGRGNFPPRFSGLQFPNYSSELNVNALELDDSALYLCASSYDLKAAGANVLTFGAGSRLTVL.

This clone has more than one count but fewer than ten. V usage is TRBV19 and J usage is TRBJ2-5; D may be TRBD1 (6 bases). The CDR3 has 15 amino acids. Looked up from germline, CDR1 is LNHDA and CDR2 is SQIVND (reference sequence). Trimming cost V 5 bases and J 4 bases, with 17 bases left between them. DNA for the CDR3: TGTGCCAGTAGTTTTAAACAAGGACAGCCAGAGACCCAGTACTTC. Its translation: CASSFKQGQPETQYF.